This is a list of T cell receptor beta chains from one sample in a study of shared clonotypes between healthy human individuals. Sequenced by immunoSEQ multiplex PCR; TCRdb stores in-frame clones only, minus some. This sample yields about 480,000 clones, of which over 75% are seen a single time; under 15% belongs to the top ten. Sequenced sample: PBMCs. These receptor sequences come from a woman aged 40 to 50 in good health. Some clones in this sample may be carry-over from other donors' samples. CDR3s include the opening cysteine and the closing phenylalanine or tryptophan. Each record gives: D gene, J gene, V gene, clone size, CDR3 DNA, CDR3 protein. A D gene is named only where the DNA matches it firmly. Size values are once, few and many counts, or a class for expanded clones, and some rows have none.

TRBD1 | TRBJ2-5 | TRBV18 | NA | TGTGCCAGCTCACAGAACGCCGGGACAGCCGAAGAGACCCAGTACTTC | CASSQNAGTAEETQYF
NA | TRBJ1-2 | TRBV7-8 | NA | TGTGCCAGCAGCTTATCAGGGCCTAGTGGCTACACCTTC | CASSLSGPSGYTF
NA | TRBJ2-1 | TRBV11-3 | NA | TGTGCCAGCAGCTTAGAAGGGGGACATGAGCAGTTCTTC | CASSLEGGHEQFF
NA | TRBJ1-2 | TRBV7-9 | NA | TGTGCCAGCAGCTTTCCAGGGTCGGGCTACACCTTC | CASSFPGSGYTF
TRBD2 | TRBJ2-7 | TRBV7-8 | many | TGTGCCAGCAGCCTTCCAGCGGGAGGGGTAAACGAGCAGTACTTC | CASSLPAGGVNEQYF
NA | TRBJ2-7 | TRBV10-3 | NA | TGTGCCATCAAAATTGAGGGGAACTTCTACGAGCAGTACTTC | CAIKIEGNFYEQYF
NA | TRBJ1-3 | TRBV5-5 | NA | TGTGCCAGCAGCTTGGTAATGGCCGCGGACTCTGGAAACACCATATATTTT | CASSLVMAADSGNTIYF
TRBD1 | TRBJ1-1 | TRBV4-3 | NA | TGCGCCAGCAGCCAAAACAGGGGGCTTCGCACTGAAGCTTTCTTT | CASSQNRGLRTEAFF
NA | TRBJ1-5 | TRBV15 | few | TGTGCCACCAGCAGAGATACCCAGCCCCAGCATTTT | CATSRDTQPQHF
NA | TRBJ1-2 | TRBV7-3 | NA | TGTGCCAGCAGCTTAACCCAAGACTATGGCTACACCTTC | CASSLTQDYGYTF
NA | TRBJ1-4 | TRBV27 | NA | TGTGCCAGCCGCCGGATGGGGACTAATGAAAAACTGTTTTTT | CASRRMGTNEKLFF
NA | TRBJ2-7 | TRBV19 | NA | TGTGCCAGTAGTATGGATGGCAGCACCTACGAGCAGTACTTC | CASSMDGSTYEQYF
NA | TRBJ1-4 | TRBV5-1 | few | TGCGCCAGCAGCTTGCGGACGGGAGGGAATGAAAAACTGTTTTTT | CASSLRTGGNEKLFF
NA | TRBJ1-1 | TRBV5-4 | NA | TGTGCCAGCAGCACGGGACGGCTGAACACTGAAGCTTTCTTT | CASSTGRLNTEAFF
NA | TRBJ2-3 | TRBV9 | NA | TGTGCCAGCAGCGTAGCTTTGGAGTCACGGGTCGAGCAGTATTTT | CASSVALESRVEQYF
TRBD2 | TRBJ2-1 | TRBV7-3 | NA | TGTGCCAGCAGCTCCGCATCCGGGACTAGCTTTGATGAGCAGTTCTTC | CASSSASGTSFDEQFF
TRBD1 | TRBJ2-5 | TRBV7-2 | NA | TGTGCCAGCAGCTCGGACAGGTACCAAGAGACCCAGTACTTC | CASSSDRYQETQYF
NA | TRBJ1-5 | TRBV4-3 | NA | TGCGCCAGCAGCCAAAGCAGGGTGAGCAATCAGCCCCAGCATTTT | CASSQSRVSNQPQHF
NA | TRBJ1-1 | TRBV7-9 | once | TGTGCCAGCACCCAATTGACAGGTTTAGTCACTGAAGCTTTCTTT | CASTQLTGLVTEAFF
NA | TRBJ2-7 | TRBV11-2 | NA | TGTGCCAGCAGCTATATACCGGACAGATACTACGAGCAGTACTTC | CASSYIPDRYYEQYF
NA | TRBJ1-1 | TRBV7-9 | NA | TGTGCCAGCACGGGGGAGTTTGAAGCTTTCTTT | CASTGEFEAFF
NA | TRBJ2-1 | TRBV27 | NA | TGTGCCAGCAGTTTTGGGGGACTTACCTACAATGAGCAGTTCTTC | CASSFGGLTYNEQFF
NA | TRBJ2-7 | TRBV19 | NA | TGTGCCAGTAGTATAGGGCTTAGCTCCTACGAGCAGTACTTC | CASSIGLSSYEQYF
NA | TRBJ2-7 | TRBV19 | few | TGTGCCAGCTCCACCCACCTACAGGGACCGTACGAGCAGTACTTC | CASSTHLQGPYEQYF
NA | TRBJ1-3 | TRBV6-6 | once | TGTGCCAGCAACCTCTTTCAGGGAAACACCATATATTTT | CASNLFQGNTIYF
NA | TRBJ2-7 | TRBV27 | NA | TGTGCCAGCAGGCCCGGGTCAGGGGAGCAGTACTTC | CASRPGSGEQYF
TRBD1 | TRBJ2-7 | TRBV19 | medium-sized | TGTGCCAGTAGTGTCACCGGGACAGGGGGTTCCTACGAGCAGTACTTC | CASSVTGTGGSYEQYF
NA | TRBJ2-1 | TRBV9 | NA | TGTGCCTTAACGGACCGGGAGAGATACAATGAGCAGTTCTTC | CALTDRERYNEQFF
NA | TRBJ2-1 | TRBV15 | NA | TGTGCCACTGCCCCGGGCTCCTACAATGAGCAGTTCTTC | CATAPGSYNEQFF
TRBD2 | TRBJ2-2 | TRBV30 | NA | TGTGCCTGGAGTGTATCTGGGGGAGGGTTTCCCGGGGAGCTGTTTTTT | CAWSVSGGGFPGELFF
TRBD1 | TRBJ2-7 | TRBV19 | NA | TGTGCCAGTAGTCCTAGGACAGGGGATGGCTACGAGCAGTACTTC | CASSPRTGDGYEQYF
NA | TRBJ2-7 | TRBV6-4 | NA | TGTGCCGCCCATGGAGGTGCCTACGAGCAGTACTTC | CAAHGGAYEQYF
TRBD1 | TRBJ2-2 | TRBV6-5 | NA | TGTGCCAGCAGTCACGACAGGGACCACACCGGGGAGCTGTTTTTT | CASSHDRDHTGELFF
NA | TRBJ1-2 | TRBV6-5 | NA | TGTGCCAGCAGTCTCCGCAGGACTTCTAACTATGGCTACACCTTC | CASSLRRTSNYGYTF
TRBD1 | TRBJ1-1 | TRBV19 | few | TGTGCCAGCAACGATGACAGGGCCGGCACTGAAGCTTTCTTT | CASNDDRAGTEAFF
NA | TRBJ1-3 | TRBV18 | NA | TGTGCCAGCTCACCCGTCTCTGGAAACACCATATATTTT | CASSPVSGNTIYF
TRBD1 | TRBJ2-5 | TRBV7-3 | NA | TGTGCCAGCAGCCCAACCTCACAGGGGATGACCCAGTACTTC | CASSPTSQGMTQYF